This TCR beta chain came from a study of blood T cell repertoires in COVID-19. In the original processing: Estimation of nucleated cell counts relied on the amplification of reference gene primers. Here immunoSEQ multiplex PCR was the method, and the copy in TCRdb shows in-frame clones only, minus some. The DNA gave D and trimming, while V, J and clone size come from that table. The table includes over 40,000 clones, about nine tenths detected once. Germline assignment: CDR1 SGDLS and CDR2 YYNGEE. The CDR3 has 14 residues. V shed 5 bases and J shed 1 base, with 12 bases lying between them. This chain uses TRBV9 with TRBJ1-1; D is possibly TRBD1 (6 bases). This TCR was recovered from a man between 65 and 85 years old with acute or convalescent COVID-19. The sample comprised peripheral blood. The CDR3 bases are TGTGCCAGCAGTAAGACAGGTGGGAACACTGAAGCTTTCTTT. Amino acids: CASSKTGGNTEAFF.